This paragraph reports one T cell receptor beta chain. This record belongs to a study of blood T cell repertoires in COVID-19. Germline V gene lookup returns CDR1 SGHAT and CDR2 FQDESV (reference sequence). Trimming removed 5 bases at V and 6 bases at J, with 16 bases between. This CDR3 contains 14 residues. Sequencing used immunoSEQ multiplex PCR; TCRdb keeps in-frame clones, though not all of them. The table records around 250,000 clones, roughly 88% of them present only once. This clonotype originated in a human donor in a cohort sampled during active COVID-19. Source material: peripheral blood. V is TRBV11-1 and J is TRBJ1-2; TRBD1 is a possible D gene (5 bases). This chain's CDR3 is CASSGSGGVDGYTF. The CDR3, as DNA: TGTGCCAGCAGCGGATCCGGGGGTGTGGATGGCTACACCTTC.